A single sample is the source of the 5 T cell receptor beta chains below, sequenced in a study of blood T cell repertoires in COVID-19 (TCRdb year 2020). The library came from the immunoSEQ multiplex PCR assay. Not all clones reach the TCRdb copy of this immuneACCESS table, which keeps in-frame sequences only. Checked studies attribute under half of the gap to unresolved V genes and leave the rest unexplained. This sample lists tens of thousands of clones; around 83% were detected once. In total, the top ten clones hold less than 20% of the sample. Sequencing used peripheral blood. These receptors all stem from a human donor in a cohort sampled during active COVID-19.

The rearrangement joins TRBV6-5 to TRBJ2-3, with no clear D. The V gene lost 9 bases and the J gene lost 4 bases, with 14 bases spanning the gap. From germline, CDR1 is MNHEY and CDR2 SVGAGI. The CDR3 runs 13 residues. CDR3 DNA sequence: TGTGCCAGTTGTCTCTATCGGGCAGATACGCAGTATTTT. Translation: CASCLYRADTQYF.

The chain is built from TRBV20-1 and TRBJ2-3; tentatively, D is TRBD2 (6 bases). The CDR3 loop spans 16 amino acids. Trimming stripped 3 bases from V and 4 bases from J, with 20 bases between. In germline, CDR1 is DFQATT, CDR2 SNEGSKA (reference sequence). The CDR3 reads CSASFARDGGPDTQYF. For the CDR3, the DNA is TGCAGTGCTAGTTTCGCCCGGGACGGAGGGCCAGATACGCAGTATTTT.

The chain joins TRBV5-5 to TRBJ2-5; 13 bases fit TRBD2. The CDR3 sequence is 16 residues long. Losses at the gene ends were 2 bases for V and 4 bases for J; bases not matched to a gene: 5. CDR1 is SGHKS and CDR2 is YYEKEE in the germline V gene (reference sequence). This CDR3 reads CASSFELAGGRETQYF. CDR3 bases: TGTGCCAGCAGCTTCGAACTAGCGGGGGGGCGAGAGACCCAGTACTTC.

The chain recombines TRBV24-1 with TRBJ2-3; TRBD2 matches at 7 bases. CDR1 and CDR2 (germline): KGHDR, SFDVKD. The CDR3 runs 14 residues. V dropped 7 bases and J dropped 2; count of bases not matched to a gene: 5. The CDR3: CATSARGVTDTQYF. DNA for the CDR3: TGTGCCACCAGCGCCCGGGGGGTCACAGATACGCAGTATTTT.

The chain combines TRBV5-1 with TRBJ2-7, with 11 bases identical to TRBD1. Germline V gene lookup returns CDR1 SGHRS and CDR2 YFSETQ. The CDR3 consists of 15 residues. With V trimmed by 0 bases and J by 5 bases, 4 bases remained unmatched. Written as DNA, the CDR3 is TGCGCCAGCAGCTTGGGGGGACAGGGGGTAAACGAGCAGTACTTC. It specifies CASSLGGQGVNEQYF.